This T cell receptor beta chain was documented in a study of control samples from healthy donors and cancer patients. Trimming took 3 bases from V and 1 from J, leaving 9 bases between them. Germline CDR1 is MDHEN and CDR2 is SYDVKM. The CDR3 is 14 residues long. Data came from immunoSEQ multiplex PCR; TCRdb stores just in-frame clones and leaves some out. The table records 100,000 to 150,000 clones, roughly 90% of them present only once. The rearrangement uses TRBV28 and TRBJ2-5; D is ambiguous. This clonotype originated in a man aged 45 to 65 in good health. The sequenced sample consisted of blood. The DNA for the CDR3 is TGTGCCAGCAGTTTCAGCTACTCCCAAGAGACCCAGTACTTC. Amino acids: CASSFSYSQETQYF.